Below are 6 T cell receptor beta chains sequenced from a single sample in a study of blood T cell repertoires in COVID-19. This table comes from immunoSEQ multiplex PCR, and its TCRdb copy is limited to in-frame clones, with some not included. This repertoire shows about 140,000 clones, approximately 90% found once; its top ten account for approximately 9.9%. What was sequenced was peripheral blood. Source of these receptors: an elderly woman with acute or convalescent COVID-19.

The V and J genes are TRBV6-5 and TRBJ1-1; D ambiguous. Trimming took 1 base from V and 7 from J, leaving 10 bases between them. The CDR3 is 13 residues long. Germline V gives CDR1 MNHEY, CDR2 SVGAGI. CDR3 sequence reads: CASSYFEEGEAFF. The CDR3 region has the DNA TGTGCCAGCAGTTACTTCGAGGAGGGTGAAGCTTTCTTT.

The chain uses TRBV2 and TRBJ1-1; weak D call: TRBD1 (5 bases). Germline loops: CDR1 SNHLY, CDR2 FYNNEI. This CDR3 has 14 amino acids. The germline V and J ends were trimmed by 3 bases and 2 bases, with 10 bases remaining between them. The CDR3 region is CASSDQGFNTEAFF. The CDR3 region has the DNA TGTGCCAGCAGTGACCAGGGTTTTAACACTGAAGCTTTCTTT.

The chain has TRBV4-2 and TRBJ2-2, with D unresolved. Germline assignment: CDR1 LGHNA and CDR2 YNFKEQ. This CDR3 has 15 amino acids. V was clipped by 0 bases and J by 4 bases, with 9 bases between them. CDR3 bases: TGTGCCAGCAGCCAAGATCTCGGTGGCACCGGGGAGCTGTTTTTT. It yields the protein CASSQDLGGTGELFF.

The chain uses TRBV6-2 or TRBV6-3 and TRBJ2-7; weak D call: TRBD1 (6 bases). The CDR3 spans 15 residues. Between the trimmed V and J ends, which lost 2 bases and 6 bases, there was a span of 17 bases. CDR1 and CDR2 from the germline V gene are MNHEY and SVGEGT. In nucleotides, the CDR3 is TGTGCCAGCAGTTACAGGGGACAAGCCCTCTTCGAGCAGTACTTC. Translated, it gives CASSYRGQALFEQYF.

The genes are TRBV3-1 (or the pseudogene TRBV3-2) and TRBJ1-1, with 7 bases identical to TRBD1. This CDR3 comprises 14 residues. Trimming at V came to 4 bases and at J to 5 bases, leaving 7 bases not matched to a gene. The germline V gene encodes CDR1 LGHDT and CDR2 YNNKEL (reference sequence). CDR3: CASSLFTGVTEAFF. In DNA, the CDR3 is TGTGCCAGCAGCCTCTTCACAGGGGTGACTGAAGCTTTCTTT.

The chain carries TRBV10-3 and TRBJ1-1; 7 bases agree with TRBD1. The germline V gene has CDR1 ENHRY and CDR2 SYGVKD. After removal of 10 bases from V and 1 base from J, the junction contained 3 bases not matched to a gene. There are 12 residues in the CDR3. CDR3 sequence: CATRQGNTEAFF. DNA of the CDR3: TGTGCCACCCGACAGGGGAACACTGAAGCTTTCTTT.